One sample yielded the 17 T cell receptor beta chains listed below, sequenced in a study of cytomegalovirus exposure and HLA in healthy donors. PCR involved 60 Vbeta and 13 Jbeta primers. The data were produced by immunoSEQ multiplex PCR, yet TCRdb's version contains in-frame clones alone and is incomplete. The profile shows 110,000 to 150,000 clones, 75% to 80% of them singletons. The sample taken for sequencing was PBMCs. Receptor source: a woman under 30 in good health and CMV-seropositive.

The V and J genes are TRBV5-1 and TRBJ1-1, with D tentatively TRBD1 (6 bases). The CDR3 runs to 17 residues. The ends were cut back, 4 bases at V and 4 bases at J, with 23 bases in the middle. Per germline, CDR1 SGHRS and CDR2 YFSETQ. CDR3 sequence (DNA): TGCGCCAGCAGCCGGGGGGGGGCCCGAGTAGAGGGCACTGAAGCTTTCTTT. The encoded protein is CASSRGGARVEGTEAFF.

This chain uses TRBV19 with TRBJ2-3, with 7 bases identical to TRBD2. The junction had 3 bases not matched to a gene; V was cut back by 4 bases and J by 2 bases. Germline assignment: CDR1 LNHDA and CDR2 SQIVND (reference sequence). This CDR3 is built from 14 residues. CDR3 amino acids: CASSNAGDTDTQYF. The CDR3 DNA reads as TGTGCCAGTAGTAACGCGGGGGACACAGATACGCAGTATTTT.

The CDR3 DNA follows: TGCGCCAGCAGCTCCGCCGGGACAGCGATTAACTATGGCTACACCTTC. Its translation: CASSSAGTAINYGYTF. The rearrangement links TRBV4-1 to TRBJ1-2; 7 bases match TRBD1. The ends lost 5 bases at V and 1 base at J; junction bases unmatched: 10. This CDR3 is built from 16 residues. Germline V gene lookup returns CDR1 MGHRA and CDR2 YSYEKL.

The V gene is TRBV4-1, the J gene TRBJ2-1; tentatively, D is TRBD1 (5 bases). CDR3 length: 15 residues. Germline values: CDR1 MGHRA, CDR2 YSYEKL. V was shortened by 0 bases and J by 7 bases, with 13 bases between the two germline ends. The CDR3 sequence is CASSQDSAGRNEQFF. Here the CDR3 DNA reads TGCGCCAGCAGCCAAGATTCGGCAGGGCGAAATGAGCAGTTCTTC.

The genes are TRBV7-2 and TRBJ2-1; 9 bases agree with TRBD2. The germline CDR1 and CDR2 sequences are SGHTA and FQGNSA. The CDR3 runs 14 residues. The junction had 2 bases not matched to a gene; V was cut back by 4 bases and J by 4 bases. The CDR3 DNA follows: TGTGCCAGCAGCTATACTAGCGGGTACAATGAGCAGTTCTTC. Translation gives CASSYTSGYNEQFF.

The V and J genes are TRBV14 and TRBJ1-2; no definite D call. V shed 3 bases and J shed 4 bases, with 15 bases lying between them. Germline values: CDR1 SGHDN, CDR2 FVKESK. The CDR3 sequence is 15 residues long. The CDR3 is CASSHLRKAGYGYTF. Written as DNA, the CDR3 is TGTGCCAGCAGCCATCTCAGAAAAGCGGGCTATGGCTACACCTTC.

CDR3 sequence reads: CASSLSGVMGSGANVLTF. The CDR3 DNA is TGCGCCAGCAGCTTGTCGGGGGTTATGGGTTCTGGGGCCAACGTCCTGACTTTC. This chain links TRBV5-1 with TRBJ2-6, with D possibly being TRBD2 (6 bases). Trimming shortened V by 1 base and J by 1 base, and 15 bases separated the two germline ends. Germline V gives CDR1 SGHRS, CDR2 YFSETQ. CDR3 length: 18 residues. Together with reference TRBV5-1 and TRBJ2-6, the CDR3 gives the full variable domain: KAGVTQTPRYLIKTRGQQVTLSCSPISGHRSVSWYQQTPGQGLQFLFEYFSETQRNKGNFPGRFSGRQFSNSRSEMNVSTLELGDSALYLCASSLSGVMGSGANVLTFGAGSRLTVL.

The chain carries TRBV5-5 and TRBJ1-2; 7 positions agree with TRBD1. This CDR3 is 15 amino acids long. The V and J ends lost 3 bases and 4 bases, in that order; junction bases with no gene match: 9. Germline loops: CDR1 SGHKS, CDR2 YYEKEE (reference sequence). In DNA, the CDR3 is TGTGCCAGCAGCTCACAGGGGTCGCTTAGCTATGGCTACACCTTC. Its protein is CASSSQGSLSYGYTF.

This clone was detected only a few times. The chain has TRBV6-5 and TRBJ1-6; 7 nucleotides align to TRBD1. V lost 6 bases, J lost 10 bases, and 9 bases stayed unmatched. Germline V gene sequence: CDR1 MNHEY, CDR2 SVGAGI. This CDR3 contains 14 residues. As DNA, the CDR3 is TGTGCCAGCAGCGAAACAGGGGTGTACTCACCCCTCCACTTT. It encodes CASSETGVYSPLHF.

This clone was recorded a few times. This chain connects TRBV6-4 to TRBJ1-5, with D maybe TRBD1 (5 bases). Germline V gene data show CDR1 as MRHNA and CDR2 as SNTAGT. The CDR3 is 14 residues long. V gave up 3 bases and J gave up 4 bases, with 10 bases separating them. This chain's CDR3 is CASSEGGDNQPQHF. CDR3 in DNA: TGTGCCAGCAGTGAGGGAGGGGATAATCAGCCCCAGCATTTT.

This chain uses TRBV28 with TRBJ1-4; perhaps TRBD1 as D (6 bases). The ends were cut back, 5 bases at V and 6 bases at J, with 13 bases in the middle. CDR3 length equals 14 residues. Germline CDR1 reads MDHEN; CDR2 reads SYDVKM. The CDR3 reads CASSPSGGDEKLFF. The CDR3 DNA is TGTGCCAGCAGTCCATCGGGGGGCGATGAAAAACTGTTTTTT.

CDR3 sequence: CASSQRRGQPQHF. CDR3 in DNA: TGTGCCAGCAGCCAACGCCGGGGTCAGCCCCAGCATTTT. V gene TRBV7-9 combines with J gene TRBJ1-5; no clear D. The germline gives CDR1 SEHNR, CDR2 FQNEAQ (reference sequence). V was trimmed by 5 bases and J by 6 bases, leaving 11 bases between them. The CDR3 runs to 13 residues.

The count of this clone is one. V and J are TRBV11-1 and TRBJ1-1; 9 positions match TRBD1. J gave up 0 bases and V 6 bases, and 5 bases lay outside the gene matches. The V gene's germline CDR1 is SGHAT and CDR2 FQDESV (reference sequence). There are 15 residues in the CDR3. CDR3 DNA sequence: TGTGCCAGCAGTTGGGGACAGGGCTTGAACACTGAAGCTTTCTTT. Translated: CASSWGQGLNTEAFF. The whole variable domain, filled in from reference TRBV11-1 and TRBJ1-1, reads EAEVAQSPRYKITEKSQAVAFWCDPISGHATLYWYRQILGQGPELLVQFQDESVVDDSQLPKDRFSAERLKGVDSTLKIQPAELGDSAMYLCASSWGQGLNTEAFFGQGTRLTVV.

The chain combines TRBV5-6 with TRBJ1-1; D is unclear. CDR1 SGHDT and CDR2 YYEEEE come from the germline V gene. The V gene lost 2 bases and the J gene lost 4 bases, with 9 bases spanning the gap. The CDR3 totals 13 residues. CDR3 nucleotide sequence: TGTGCCAGCAGCTTCGGGGTCCGCACTGAAGCTTTCTTT. This gives the protein CASSFGVRTEAFF.

The sample holds a few counts of this clone. The chain employs TRBV5-4 and TRBJ1-2; D may be TRBD1 (5 bases). V lost 0 bases to trimming and J lost 7 bases, with 13 bases between them. The CDR3 totals 14 residues. Germline V gives CDR1 SGHNT, CDR2 YYREEE (reference sequence). The CDR3 DNA is TGTGCCAGCAGCTTGGGGTCGGGGGAGGGTGGCTACACCTTC. Amino acid sequence: CASSLGSGEGGYTF.

The rearrangement links TRBV19 to TRBJ1-1; 7 positions agree with TRBD1. The germline CDR1 and CDR2 sequences are LNHDA and SQIVND (reference sequence). V lost 1 base and J lost 4; bases outside the gene matches: 12. This CDR3 has 17 residues. The CDR3 reads CASSIGGTGVSGTEAFF. DNA of the CDR3: TGTGCCAGTAGTATAGGGGGTACAGGGGTCAGTGGCACTGAAGCTTTCTTT. Supplemented by reference TRBV19 and TRBJ1-1, the full variable domain reads DGGITQSPKYLFRKEGQNVTLSCEQNLNHDAMYWYRQDPGQGLRLIYYSQIVNDFQKGDIAEGYSVSREKKESFPLTVTSAQKNPTAFYLCASSIGGTGVSGTEAFFGQGTRLTVV.

The chain is built from TRBV30 and TRBJ1-2, with 9 bases matching TRBD1. The trim removed 3 bases at V and 6 bases at J, leaving 5 bases unmatched. Germline V lookup: CDR1 GTSNPN, CDR2 SVGIG (reference sequence). This CDR3 contains 13 residues. The CDR3 region is CAWRDRGSNGYTF. The CDR3 coding sequence is TGTGCCTGGAGGGACAGGGGAAGCAATGGCTACACCTTC.